This entry concerns a single TCR beta chain. The authors' processing: Amplification with reference gene primers provided the estimates of nucleated cell counts. Repertoires were generated with immunoSEQ multiplex PCR, while TCRdb's copy carries only in-frame clones and drops some. That table supplies the V and J calls and clone size; D and trimming were determined from the DNA. Seen here are approximately 260,000 clones, roughly 88% observed once, and the top ten hold 2% to 2.5%. These data belong to a study of blood T cell repertoires in COVID-19. Study-wide context: Specimens from acute and convalescent COVID-19 originated in the United States, Italy and Spain. Nucleic acid was either cDNA or gDNA, and it came from T cells, B-cell-depleted T cells, or PBMCs.

V gave up 1 base and J gave up 9 bases; unmatched junction bases: 19. This CDR3 has 19 residues. CDR1 and CDR2 (germline): LGHNA, YNFKEQ. The sequencing sample was made of peripheral blood. The J gene is TRBJ2-1, the V gene TRBV4-2; 9 bases fit TRBD2. The TCR comes from a woman aged 40 to 50 who had recovered from COVID-19. The CDR3 reads CASSQGTGATGREGAEQFF. The CDR3 DNA reads TGTGCCAGCAGCCAAGGGACTGGGGCGACAGGGCGGGAGGGTGCTGAGCAGTTCTTC.